This entry is about one T cell receptor beta chain. This study enrolled people aged roughly 18 to 89 from about 24 US geographic areas. Which cohort a participant joined came from the clinical history participants gave. The sample is drawn from a study of blood T cell repertoires in COVID-19. Overall study context: The cDNA or gDNA used as material had been derived from T cells, B-cell-depleted T cells, or PBMCs.

V lost 6 bases, J lost 5 bases, and 5 bases stayed unmatched. The CDR3 runs 14 residues. Per the germline V gene, CDR1 is SEHNR and CDR2 is FQNEAQ (reference sequence). Study processing details: Estimated nucleated cell counts came from reference gene primer amplification. Sequenced by immunoSEQ multiplex PCR; TCRdb stores in-frame clones only, minus some. V, J and clone size derive from that table, while D and trimming were established from the DNA sequence. The sample carries 150,000 to 200,000 clones, roughly 87% recorded once. Sequenced material: PBMCs or T cells enriched from blood (not recorded which). The chain is built from TRBV7-9 and TRBJ2-5; 11 bases are shared with TRBD2. The receptor was isolated from a woman aged 40 to 50 with acute COVID-19. CDR3 in amino acids: CASRTSGASETQYF. For the CDR3, the DNA is TGTGCCAGCAGGACTAGCGGGGCCTCCGAGACCCAGTACTTC.